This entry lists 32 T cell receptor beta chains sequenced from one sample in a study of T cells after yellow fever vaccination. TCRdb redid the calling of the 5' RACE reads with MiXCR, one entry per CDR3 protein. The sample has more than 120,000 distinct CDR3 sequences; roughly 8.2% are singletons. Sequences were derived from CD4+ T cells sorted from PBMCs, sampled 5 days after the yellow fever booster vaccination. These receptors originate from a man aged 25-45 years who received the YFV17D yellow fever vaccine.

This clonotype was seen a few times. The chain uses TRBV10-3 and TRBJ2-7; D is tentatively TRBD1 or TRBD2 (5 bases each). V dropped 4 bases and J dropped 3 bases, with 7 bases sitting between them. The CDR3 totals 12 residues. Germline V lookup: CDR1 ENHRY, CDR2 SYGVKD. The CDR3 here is CAISGDRYEQYF. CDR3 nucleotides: TGTGCCATCAGTGGGGACCGCTACGAGCAGTACTTC.

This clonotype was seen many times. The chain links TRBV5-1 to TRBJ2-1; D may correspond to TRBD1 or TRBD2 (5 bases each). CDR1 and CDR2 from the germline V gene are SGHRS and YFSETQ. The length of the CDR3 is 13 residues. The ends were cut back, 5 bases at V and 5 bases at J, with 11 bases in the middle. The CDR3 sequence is CASRRDGDNEQFF. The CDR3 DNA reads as TGCGCCAGCAGACGGGACGGGGACAATGAGCAGTTCTTC.

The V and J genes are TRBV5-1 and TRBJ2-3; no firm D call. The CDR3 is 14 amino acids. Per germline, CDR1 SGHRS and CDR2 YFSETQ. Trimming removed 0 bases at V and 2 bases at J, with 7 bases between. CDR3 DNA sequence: TGCGCCAGCAGCTTGGAAACCTTCACAGATACGCAGTATTTT. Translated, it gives CASSLETFTDTQYF.

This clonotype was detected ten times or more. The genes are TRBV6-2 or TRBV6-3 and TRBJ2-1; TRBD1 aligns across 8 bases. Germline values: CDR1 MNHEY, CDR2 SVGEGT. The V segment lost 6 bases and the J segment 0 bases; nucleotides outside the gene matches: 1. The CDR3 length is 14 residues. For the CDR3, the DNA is TGTGCCAGCAGAGGACAGGGCTCCTACAATGAGCAGTTCTTC. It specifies CASRGQGSYNEQFF.

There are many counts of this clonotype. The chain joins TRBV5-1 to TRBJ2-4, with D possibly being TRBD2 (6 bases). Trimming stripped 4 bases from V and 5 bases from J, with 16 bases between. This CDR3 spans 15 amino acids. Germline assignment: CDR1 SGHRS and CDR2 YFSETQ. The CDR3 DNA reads TGCGCCAGCAGCCGGGAAGGGACTCGGGAAAACATTCAGTACTTC. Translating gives CASSREGTRENIQYF.

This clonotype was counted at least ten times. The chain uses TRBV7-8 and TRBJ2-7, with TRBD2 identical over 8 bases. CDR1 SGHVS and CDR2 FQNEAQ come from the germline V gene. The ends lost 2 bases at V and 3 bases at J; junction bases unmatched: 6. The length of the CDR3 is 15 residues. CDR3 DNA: TGTGCCAGCAGCTTAAGGGGGACTAGAGACTACGAGCAGTACTTC. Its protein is CASSLRGTRDYEQYF.

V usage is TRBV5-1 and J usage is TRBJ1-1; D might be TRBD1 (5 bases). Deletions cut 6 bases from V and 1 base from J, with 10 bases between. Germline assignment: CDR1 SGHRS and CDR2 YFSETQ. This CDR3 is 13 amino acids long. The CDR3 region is CASKRQTNTEAFF. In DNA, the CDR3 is TGCGCCAGCAAGAGACAGACGAACACTGAAGCTTTCTTT. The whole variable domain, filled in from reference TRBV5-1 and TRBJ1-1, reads KAGVTQTPRYLIKTRGQQVTLSCSPISGHRSVSWYQQTPGQGLQFLFEYFSETQRNKGNFPGRFSGRQFSNSRSEMNVSTLELGDSALYLCASKRQTNTEAFFGQGTRLTVV.

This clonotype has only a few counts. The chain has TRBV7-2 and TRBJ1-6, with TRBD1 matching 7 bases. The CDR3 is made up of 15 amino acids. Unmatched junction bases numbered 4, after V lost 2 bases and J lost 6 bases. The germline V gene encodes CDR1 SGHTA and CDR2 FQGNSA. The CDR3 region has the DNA TGTGCCAGCAGCTTAAACACAGGGGCTAATTCACCCCTCCACTTT. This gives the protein CASSLNTGANSPLHF.

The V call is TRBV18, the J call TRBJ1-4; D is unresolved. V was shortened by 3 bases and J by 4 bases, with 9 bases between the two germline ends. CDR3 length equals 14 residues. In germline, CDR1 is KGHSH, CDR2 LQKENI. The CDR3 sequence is CASSPERVNEKLFF. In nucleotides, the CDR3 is TGTGCCAGCTCACCGGAAAGAGTTAATGAAAAACTGTTTTTT.

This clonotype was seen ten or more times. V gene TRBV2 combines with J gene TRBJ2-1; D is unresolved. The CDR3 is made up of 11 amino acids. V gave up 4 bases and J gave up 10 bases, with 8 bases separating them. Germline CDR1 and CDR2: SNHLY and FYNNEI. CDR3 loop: CASSVQFEQFF. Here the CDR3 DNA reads TGTGCCAGCAGTGTACAATTCGAGCAGTTCTTC.

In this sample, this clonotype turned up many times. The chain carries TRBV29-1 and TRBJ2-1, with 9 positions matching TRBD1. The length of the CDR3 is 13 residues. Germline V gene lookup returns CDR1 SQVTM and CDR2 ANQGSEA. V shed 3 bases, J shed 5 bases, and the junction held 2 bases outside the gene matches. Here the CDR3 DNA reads TGCAGCGTTGAGCGGGACAGGGACAATGAGCAGTTCTTC. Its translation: CSVERDRDNEQFF.

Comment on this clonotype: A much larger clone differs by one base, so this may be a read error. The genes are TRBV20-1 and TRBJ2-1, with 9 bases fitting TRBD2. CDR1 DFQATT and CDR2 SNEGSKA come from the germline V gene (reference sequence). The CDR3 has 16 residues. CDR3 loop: CCARASSGNLYNEQFF. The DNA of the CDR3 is TGCTGTGCTAGAGCATCTAGCGGGAACCTCTACAATGAGCAGTTCTTC.

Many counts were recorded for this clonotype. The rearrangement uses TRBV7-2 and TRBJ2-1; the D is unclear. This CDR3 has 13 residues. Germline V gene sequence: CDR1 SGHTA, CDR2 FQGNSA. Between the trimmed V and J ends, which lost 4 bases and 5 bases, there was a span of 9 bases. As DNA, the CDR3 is TGTGCCAGCAGCTCCCTGTGGGACAATGAGCAGTTCTTC. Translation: CASSSLWDNEQFF.

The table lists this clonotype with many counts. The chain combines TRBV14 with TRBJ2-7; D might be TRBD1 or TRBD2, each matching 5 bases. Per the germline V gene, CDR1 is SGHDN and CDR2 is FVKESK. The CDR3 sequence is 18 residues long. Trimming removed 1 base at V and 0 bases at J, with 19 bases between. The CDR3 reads CASSQGSGLRERSYEQYF. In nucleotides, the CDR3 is TGTGCCAGCAGCCAAGGGTCGGGGCTGAGGGAGCGCTCCTACGAGCAGTACTTC.

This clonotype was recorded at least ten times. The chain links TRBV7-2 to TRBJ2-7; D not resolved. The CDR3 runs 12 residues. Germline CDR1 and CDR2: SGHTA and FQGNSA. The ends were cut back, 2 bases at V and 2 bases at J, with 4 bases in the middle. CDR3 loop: CASSLSAYEQYF. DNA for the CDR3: TGTGCCAGCAGCTTATCAGCCTACGAGCAGTACTTC.

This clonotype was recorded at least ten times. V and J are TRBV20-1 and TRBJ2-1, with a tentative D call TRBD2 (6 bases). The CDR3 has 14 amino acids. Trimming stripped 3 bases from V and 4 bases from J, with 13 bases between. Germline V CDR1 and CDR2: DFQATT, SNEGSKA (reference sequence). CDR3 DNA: TGCAGTGCTAGGGAGGGTCTGAGGTACAATGAGCAGTTCTTC. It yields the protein CSAREGLRYNEQFF.

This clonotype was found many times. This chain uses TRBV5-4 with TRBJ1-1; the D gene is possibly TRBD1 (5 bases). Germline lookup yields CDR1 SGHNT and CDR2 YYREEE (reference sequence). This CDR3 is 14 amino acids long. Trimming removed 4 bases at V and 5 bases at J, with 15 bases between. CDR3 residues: CASSARDWGTEAFF. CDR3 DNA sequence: TGTGCCAGCAGCGCCCGGGACTGGGGGACTGAAGCTTTCTTT.

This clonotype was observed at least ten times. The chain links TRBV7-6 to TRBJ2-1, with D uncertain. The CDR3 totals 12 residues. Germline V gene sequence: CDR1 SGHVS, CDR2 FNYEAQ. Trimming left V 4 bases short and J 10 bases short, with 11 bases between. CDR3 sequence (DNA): TGTGCCAGCAGCTCTATCGGGCAAGAGCAGTTCTTC. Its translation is CASSSIGQEQFF.

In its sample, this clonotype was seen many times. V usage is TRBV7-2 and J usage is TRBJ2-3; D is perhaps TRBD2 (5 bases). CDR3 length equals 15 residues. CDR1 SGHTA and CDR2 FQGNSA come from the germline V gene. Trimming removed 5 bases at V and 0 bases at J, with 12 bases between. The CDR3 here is CASSARLSSTDTQYF. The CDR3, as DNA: TGTGCCAGCAGCGCCCGACTATCAAGCACAGATACGCAGTATTTT.

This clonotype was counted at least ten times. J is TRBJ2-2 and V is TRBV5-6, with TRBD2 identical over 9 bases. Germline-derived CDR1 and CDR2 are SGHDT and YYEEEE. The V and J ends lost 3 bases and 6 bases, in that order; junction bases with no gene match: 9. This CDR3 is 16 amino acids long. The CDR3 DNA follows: TGTGCCAGCAGCTCCGTAGCGGGAGCGAGGGCCGGGGAGCTGTTTTTT. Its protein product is CASSSVAGARAGELFF.

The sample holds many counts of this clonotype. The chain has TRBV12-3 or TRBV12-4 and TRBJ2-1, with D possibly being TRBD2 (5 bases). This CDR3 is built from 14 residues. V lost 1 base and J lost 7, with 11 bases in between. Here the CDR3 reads CASSLVPGGNEQFF. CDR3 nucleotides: TGTGCCAGCAGTTTAGTCCCGGGCGGGAATGAGCAGTTCTTC.

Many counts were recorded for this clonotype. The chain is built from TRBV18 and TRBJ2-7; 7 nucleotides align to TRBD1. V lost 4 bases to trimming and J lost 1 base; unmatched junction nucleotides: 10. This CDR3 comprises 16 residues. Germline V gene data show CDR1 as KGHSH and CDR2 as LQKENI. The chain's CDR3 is CASSQRQGPVSYEQYF. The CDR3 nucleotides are TGTGCCAGCTCACAGCGACAGGGACCTGTTTCCTACGAGCAGTACTTC.

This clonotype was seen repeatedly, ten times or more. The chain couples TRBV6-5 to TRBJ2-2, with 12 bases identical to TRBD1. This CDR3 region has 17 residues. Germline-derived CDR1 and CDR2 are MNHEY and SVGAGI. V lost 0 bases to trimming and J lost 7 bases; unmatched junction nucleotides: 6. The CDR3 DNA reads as TGTGCCAGCAGTTACTCGAAAGGGACAGGGGGCCTCGGGGAGCTGTTTTTT. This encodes CASSYSKGTGGLGELFF.

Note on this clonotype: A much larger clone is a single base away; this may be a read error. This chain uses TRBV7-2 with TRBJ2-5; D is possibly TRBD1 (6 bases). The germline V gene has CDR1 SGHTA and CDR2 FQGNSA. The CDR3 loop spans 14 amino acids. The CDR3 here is CASSFFGRGETHYF. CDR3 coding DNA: TGTGCCAGCAGCTTCTTTGGCAGGGGCGAGACCCACTACTTC.

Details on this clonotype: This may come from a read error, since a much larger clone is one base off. CDR3: CASSRDRAFTWELFF. CDR3 DNA sequence: TGTGCCAGCAGCCGGGACAGGGCATTCACCTGGGAGCTGTTTTTT. V and J are TRBV25-1 and TRBJ2-2; 9 nucleotides align to TRBD1. There are 15 residues in the CDR3. Germline V gene data show CDR1 as MGHDK and CDR2 as SYGVNS.

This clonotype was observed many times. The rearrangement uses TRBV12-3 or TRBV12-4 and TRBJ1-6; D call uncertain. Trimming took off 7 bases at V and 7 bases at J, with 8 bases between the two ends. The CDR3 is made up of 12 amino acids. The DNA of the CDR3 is TGTGCCAGCAACCATCCGAATTCACCCCTCCACTTT. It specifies CASNHPNSPLHF.

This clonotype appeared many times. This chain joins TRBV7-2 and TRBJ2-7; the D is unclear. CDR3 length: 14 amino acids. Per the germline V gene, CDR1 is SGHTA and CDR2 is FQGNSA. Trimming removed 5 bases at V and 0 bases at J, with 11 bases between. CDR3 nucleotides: TGTGCCAGCAGCCCCGGATCGAGCTCCTACGAGCAGTACTTC. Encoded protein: CASSPGSSSYEQYF.

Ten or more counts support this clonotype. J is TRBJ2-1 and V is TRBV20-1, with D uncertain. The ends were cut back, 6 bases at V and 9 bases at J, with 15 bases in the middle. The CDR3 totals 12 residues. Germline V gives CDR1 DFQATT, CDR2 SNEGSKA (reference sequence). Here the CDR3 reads CSAADWVLEQFF. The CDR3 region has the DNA TGCAGTGCGGCCGACTGGGTGCTTGAGCAGTTCTTC.

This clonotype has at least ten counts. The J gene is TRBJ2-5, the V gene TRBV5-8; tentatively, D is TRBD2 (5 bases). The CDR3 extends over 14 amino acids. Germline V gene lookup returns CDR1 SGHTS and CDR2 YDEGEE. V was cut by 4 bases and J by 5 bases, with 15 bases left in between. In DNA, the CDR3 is TGTGCCAGCAGCCCAAAGCCCCAGCGGGAGACCCAGTACTTC. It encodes CASSPKPQRETQYF.

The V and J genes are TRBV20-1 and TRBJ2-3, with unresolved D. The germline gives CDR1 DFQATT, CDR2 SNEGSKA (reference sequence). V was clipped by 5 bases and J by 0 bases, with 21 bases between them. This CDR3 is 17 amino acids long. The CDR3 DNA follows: TGCAGTGCTTTACTCCCTCTCGAGATAACTAGCACAGATACGCAGTATTTT. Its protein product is CSALLPLEITSTDTQYF.

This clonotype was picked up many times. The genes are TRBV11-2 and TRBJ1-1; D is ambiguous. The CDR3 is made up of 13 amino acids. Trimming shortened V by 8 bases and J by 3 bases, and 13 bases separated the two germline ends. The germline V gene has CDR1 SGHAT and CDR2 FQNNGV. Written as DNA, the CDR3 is TGTGCCAGCGGGTTAACAAGCGACACTGAAGCTTTCTTT. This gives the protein CASGLTSDTEAFF. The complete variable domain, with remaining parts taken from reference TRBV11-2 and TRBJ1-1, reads EAGVAQSPRYKIIEKRQSVAFWCNPISGHATLYWYQQILGQGPKLLIQFQNNGVVDDSQLPKDRFSAERLKGVDSTLKIQPAKLEDSAVYLCASGLTSDTEAFFGQGTRLTVV.

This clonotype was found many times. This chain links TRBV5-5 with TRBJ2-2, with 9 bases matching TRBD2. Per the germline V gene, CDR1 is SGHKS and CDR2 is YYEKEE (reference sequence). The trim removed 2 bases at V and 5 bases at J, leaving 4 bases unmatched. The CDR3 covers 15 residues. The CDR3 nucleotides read TGTGCCAGCAGCTTCAGTAGCGGGAGAACCGGGGAGCTGTTTTTT. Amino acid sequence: CASSFSSGRTGELFF.